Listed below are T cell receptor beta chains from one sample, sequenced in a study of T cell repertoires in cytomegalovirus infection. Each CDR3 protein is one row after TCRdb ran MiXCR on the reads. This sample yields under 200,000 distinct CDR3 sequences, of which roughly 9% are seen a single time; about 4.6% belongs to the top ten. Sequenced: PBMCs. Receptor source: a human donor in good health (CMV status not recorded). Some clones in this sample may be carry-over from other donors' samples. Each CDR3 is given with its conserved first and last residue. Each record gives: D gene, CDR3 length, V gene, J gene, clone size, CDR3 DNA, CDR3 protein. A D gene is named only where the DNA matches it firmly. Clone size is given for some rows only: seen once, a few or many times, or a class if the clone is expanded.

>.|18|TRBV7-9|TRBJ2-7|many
TGTGCCAGCAGCTCTATCAAATCAGACCCTCTCTTACGCTCCGAGCAGTACTTC
CASSSIKSDPLLRSEQYF
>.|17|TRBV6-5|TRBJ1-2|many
TGTGCCAGCAGTTACTCCCTGACAAGATCACTTAACTATGGCTACACCTTC
CASSYSLTRSLNYGYTF
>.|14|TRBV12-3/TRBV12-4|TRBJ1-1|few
TGTGCCAGCAGTTTAACTGGCCAGACCACTGAAGCTTTCTTT
CASSLTGQTTEAFF
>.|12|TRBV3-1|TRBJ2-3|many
TGTGCCAGCAGCCTAAACGTGGATACGCAGTATTTT
CASSLNVDTQYF
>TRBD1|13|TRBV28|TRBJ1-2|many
TGTGCCAGCAGTTTAGGGACAGCGTCTGGCTACACCTTC
CASSLGTASGYTF
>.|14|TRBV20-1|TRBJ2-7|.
TGCAGTGCTTCCAGCGCGATAAGCTCCTACGAGCAGTACTTC
CSASSAISSYEQYF
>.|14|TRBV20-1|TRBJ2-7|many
TGCAGTGCTGGGCTTGGACGGATGTCCTTCGAGCAGTACTTC
CSAGLGRMSFEQYF
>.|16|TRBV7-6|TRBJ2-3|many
TGTGCCAGCAGCTTACTTCCCGGCGGGGTCACAGATACGCAGTATTTT
CASSLLPGGVTDTQYF
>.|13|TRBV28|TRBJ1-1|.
TGTGCCAGCAGTTTGAGTTCGGGTGCTGAAGCTTTCTTT
CASSLSSGAEAFF
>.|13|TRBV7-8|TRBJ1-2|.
TGTGCCAGCAGCTCCGGGGAGACGGGTGGCTACACCTTC
CASSSGETGGYTF
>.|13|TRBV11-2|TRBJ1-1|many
TGTGCCAGCAGCTTCCATGAGGGCACTGAAGCTTTCTTT
CASSFHEGTEAFF
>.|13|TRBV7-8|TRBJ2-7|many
TGTGCCAGCAGCCCGGTCCTATCTACGGAGCAGTACTTC
CASSPVLSTEQYF
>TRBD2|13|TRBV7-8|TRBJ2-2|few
TGTGCCAGCACGGGGGGGCGTACCGGGGAGCTGTTTTTT
CASTGGRTGELFF
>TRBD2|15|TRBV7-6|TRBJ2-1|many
TGTGCCAGCAGCTACCTAGCGGGGGGCCACAATGAGCAGTTCTTC
CASSYLAGGHNEQFF
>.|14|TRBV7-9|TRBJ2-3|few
TGTGCCAGCAGCTTCCCATCTAGCACAGATACGCAGTATTTT
CASSFPSSTDTQYF
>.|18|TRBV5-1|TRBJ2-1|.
TGCGCCAGCAGCGGAGGGTTTGGTAGGTTGGGCTCCTACAATGAGCAGTTCTTC
CASSGGFGRLGSYNEQFF
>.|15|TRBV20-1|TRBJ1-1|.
TGCAGTGCTAGTCGGAATATCCCTATGAACACTGAAGCTTTCTTT
CSASRNIPMNTEAFF
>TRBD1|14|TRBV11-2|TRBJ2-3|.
TGTGCCAGCAGCTTAACGACAGGGGCAGATACGCAGTATTTT
CASSLTTGADTQYF
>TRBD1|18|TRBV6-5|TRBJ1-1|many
TGTGCCAGCAGTTCTCGACAGGGGTTAGGGTTGGGGAACACTGAAGCTTTCTTT
CASSSRQGLGLGNTEAFF
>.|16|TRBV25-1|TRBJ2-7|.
TGTGCCAGCAGTGAAGCCCCAATTAGGGGTAGTAACGAGCAGTACTTC
CASSEAPIRGSNEQYF
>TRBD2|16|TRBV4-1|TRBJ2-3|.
TGCGCCAGCAGCCAAGAAAGTAGCGGGTTAACAGATACGCAGTATTTT
CASSQESSGLTDTQYF
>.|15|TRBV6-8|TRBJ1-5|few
TGTGCCAGCAGTACGGGACAACTAGTCAATCAGCCCCAGCATTTT
CASSTGQLVNQPQHF
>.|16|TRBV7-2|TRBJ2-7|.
TGTGCCAGCAGGCTTAGCGGACGTTTAACCTCCTACGAGCAGTACTTC
CASRLSGRLTSYEQYF
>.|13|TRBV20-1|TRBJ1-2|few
TGCAGTGCTAGTGACGGAAATAACTATGGCTACACCTTC
CSASDGNNYGYTF
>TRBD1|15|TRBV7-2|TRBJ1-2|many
TGTGCCAGCAGCTCCCGGCAGGGGGCGATCGGTGGCTACACCTTC
CASSSRQGAIGGYTF
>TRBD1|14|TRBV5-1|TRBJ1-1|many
TGCGCCAGCAGCTTGAATAGGGGGCCGGGGGAAGCTTTCTTT
CASSLNRGPGEAFF
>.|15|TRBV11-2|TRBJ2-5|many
TGTGCCAGCAGCTTAGATCCTTATCTCGGCGAGACCCAGTACTTC
CASSLDPYLGETQYF
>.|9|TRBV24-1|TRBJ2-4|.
TGTGCCACCAGGGACATTCAGTACTTC
CATRDIQYF
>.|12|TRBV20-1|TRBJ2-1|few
TGCAGTGCCCCTCGGGCTTACAATGAGCAGTTCTTC
CSAPRAYNEQFF